This T cell receptor (beta chain) was observed in a study of blood T cell repertoires in COVID-19. After removal of 5 bases from V and 2 bases from J, the junction contained 7 bases not matched to a gene. This CDR3 is 17 amino acids long. Per the germline V gene, CDR1 is SGHNT and CDR2 is YENEEA. The table came from immunoSEQ multiplex PCR; TCRdb's copy has only in-frame clones and leaves some out. The sample holds hundreds of thousands of clones, 87% seen once. This TCR came from a woman aged 18-35 years with acute COVID-19. The V gene is TRBV11-3, the J gene TRBJ2-7; 15 nucleotides line up with TRBD2. Sequenced input: PBMCs or T cells enriched from blood (not recorded which). The CDR3 here is CASSTGTSGRQTYEQYF. For the CDR3, the DNA is TGTGCCAGCAGCACCGGGACTAGCGGGAGGCAAACCTACGAGCAGTACTTC.